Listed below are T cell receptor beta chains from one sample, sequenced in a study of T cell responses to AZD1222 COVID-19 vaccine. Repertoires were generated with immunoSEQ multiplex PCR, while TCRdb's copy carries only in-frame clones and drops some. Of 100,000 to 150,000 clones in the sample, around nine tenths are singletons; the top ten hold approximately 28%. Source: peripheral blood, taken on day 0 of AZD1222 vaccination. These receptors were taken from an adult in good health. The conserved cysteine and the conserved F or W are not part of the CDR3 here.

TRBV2	ASRAGGIDTQY
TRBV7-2	ASSLAQGALSSGQF
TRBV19	ASTQLGGTKNIQY
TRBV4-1	ASNHPAQHNTGELF
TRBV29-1	SAISGVNEKLF
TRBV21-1	ASSKDSTMCGNTIY
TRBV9	ASSGPDSNQPQH
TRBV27	ASSSYSGPGGVKIYGYT
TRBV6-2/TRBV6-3	ASSYRRPGTSGQTGELF
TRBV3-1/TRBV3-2	ASSQNGGHTEAF
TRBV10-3	AIRRGTSGDTDTQY
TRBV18	ASSPGQVRPYEQY
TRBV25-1	ASSPTPGQGAYNEQF
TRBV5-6	ASSLWQGLSNSPLH
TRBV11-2	ASGPDSASMNTEAF
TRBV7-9	ASSLVQSTGTWQTQY
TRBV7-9	ASSRTGGATTEAF
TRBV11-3	ASSLQGAGELF
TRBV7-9	ASSPSDIAYQPQH
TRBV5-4	ASSLDGEQF
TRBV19	ASRLTPRGGGQSSYNEQF
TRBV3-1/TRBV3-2	ASSQDHQGRNTEAF
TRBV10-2	ASSGAQETQY
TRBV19	ASSTGGQGSGYT
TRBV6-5	ASSYLGVRGNQPQH
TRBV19	ASSIARGTEAF
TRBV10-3	AISEGVMAGEAF
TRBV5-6	ASSLRLENTEAF
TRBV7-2	ASSLGGTGYGYT
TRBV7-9	ASSLEGGNTEAF
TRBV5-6	ASSRGLATCEQY
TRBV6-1	ASSDHRVNERPQH
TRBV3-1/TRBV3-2	ASSPGLGNTEAF
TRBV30	AWSFGGGDEKLF
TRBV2	ASIRDDNYGYT
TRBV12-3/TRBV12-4	ASSINNEQF
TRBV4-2	ASSQDRGRLAPWEQY
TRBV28	ASSLATGSSGYT
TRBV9	ASRASGLGDNEQF
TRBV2	ASSVWGEGGYT
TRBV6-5	ASSLQTGYNEKLF
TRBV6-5	ASSYGGGLTGELF